The source of this T cell receptor (beta chain) is a study of T cell changes during pregnancy in multiple sclerosis. Germline CDR1 SGDLS, CDR2 YYNGEE. The CDR3 has 13 amino acids. The ends lost 7 bases at V and 8 bases at J; junction bases unmatched: 7. TCRdb's table, derived via immunoSEQ multiplex PCR, lists solely in-frame clones and lacks some. Of under 45,000 clones listed, roughly 90% are singletons. This TCR derives from a female donor with multiple sclerosis, enrolled in a pregnancy study. The rearrangement joins TRBV9 to TRBJ2-1, with 9 bases aligning to TRBD1. Sequenced material: CD8+ T cells from peripheral blood mononuclear cells, taken in the first trimester of pregnancy. CDR3 DNA: TGTGCCAGCCGAAGGACAGGGGATGATGAGCAGTTCTTC. Translating gives CASRRTGDDEQFF. The whole variable domain, filled in from reference TRBV9 and TRBJ2-1, reads DSGVTQTPKHLITATGQRVTLRCSPRSGDLSVYWYQQSLDQGLQFLIQYYNGEERAKGNILERFSAQQFPDLHSELNLSSLELGDSALYFCASRRTGDDEQFFGPGTRLTVL.